Within the sample, the clone carrying this T cell receptor (beta chain) is medium-sized (0.01 to 0.1%). Its target is unknown. This record comes from a study of OX40 agonist ivuxolimab in advanced cancers. The germline V gene has CDR1 SGHDT and CDR2 YYEEEE. With 4 bases removed from V and 8 bases from J, the gap between germline ends came to 15 bases. This CDR3 is built from 13 residues. Study-wide findings and caveats: Both blood CD4+ and CD8+ T cells showed clonal growth by week 6 at 0.1 to 3.0 mg/kg. Expanded clones belonging to CD8+ T cells outnumbered, on average, those of CD4+.

The data were produced by immunoSEQ multiplex PCR, yet TCRdb's version contains in-frame clones alone and is incomplete. The sample comprises some 66,000 clones, roughly 80% of which are singletons, and 1.6% rests with the top ten. Material: CD4+ or CD8+ T cells sorted from blood, obtained in a trial of the OX40 agonist ivuxolimab. The chain has TRBV5-6 and TRBJ1-2; perhaps TRBD1 as D (6 bases). The sequence came from an adult with an advanced solid tumor such as melanoma, head and neck, liver or kidney cancer. CDR3 sequence (DNA): TGTGCCAGCAGCCTAACAGGGAAAAGAGGCTACACCTTC. It codes for CASSLTGKRGYTF.